This T cell receptor (beta chain) was retrieved from a study of blood T cell repertoires in COVID-19. Germline V gene data show CDR1 as MNHEY and CDR2 as SVGAGI. V dropped 6 bases and J dropped 4; count of bases not matched to a gene: 10. The CDR3 is 15 amino acids. Sequencing was performed with immunoSEQ multiplex PCR; in TCRdb, only in-frame clones are kept and a portion is missing. The sample includes about 230,000 clones, nearly 90% of them seen just once. The chain combines TRBV6-5 with TRBJ2-5, with 8 positions matching TRBD2. Sequenced input: PBMCs or T cells enriched from blood (not recorded which). This TCR derives from a man younger than 40 who had recovered from COVID-19. CDR3 sequence (DNA): TGTGCCAGCAGCCCCGGGAGGGGGGGTGGAGAGACCCAGTACTTC. Translated: CASSPGRGGGETQYF.